The following is a T cell receptor (beta chain) sequence with its context. Trimming removed 1 base from V and 9 bases from J, with 14 bases in between. CDR1 and CDR2 from the germline V gene are SGHTA and FQGNSA. This CDR3 is 14 amino acids long. These data originate in a study of T cells in Graves' hyperthyroidism and ophthalmopathy. For the study at large: Peripheral blood was acquired at first diagnosis, ahead of any therapy whatsoever.

Reasons for excluding patients were uncontrolled infection, other autoimmune disease, pregnancy or lactation. Each 10 ml fresh peripheral blood draw supplied the PBMCs. It was RNA transcripts that yielded the amplified TCR beta CDR3 regions. A set of HTBI primers served as the primers for a first-round RT-PCR of the TCR CDR3. TCRdb re-analysed the multiplex PCR reads in MiXCR, keeping a single row per CDR3 protein. This sample has approximately 710,000 distinct CDR3 sequences, with approximately 15% found just once. The receptor was derived from a man between 50 and 59 years old with Graves' hyperthyroidism. The chain carries TRBV7-2 and TRBJ2-3; D uncertain. Sequenced input: blood. The CDR3 spells CASSLGGSPGTQYF. CDR3 nucleotide sequence: TGTGCCAGCAGCTTAGGAGGTTCCCCAGGCACGCAGTATTTT. The variable domain in full, with the rest retrieved from reference TRBV7-2 and TRBJ2-3, is GAGVSQSPSNKVTEKGKDVELRCDPISGHTALYWYRQSLGQGLEFLIYFQGNSAPDKSGLPSDRFSAERTGGSVSTLTIQRTQQEDSAVYLCASSLGGSPGTQYFGPGTRLTVL.